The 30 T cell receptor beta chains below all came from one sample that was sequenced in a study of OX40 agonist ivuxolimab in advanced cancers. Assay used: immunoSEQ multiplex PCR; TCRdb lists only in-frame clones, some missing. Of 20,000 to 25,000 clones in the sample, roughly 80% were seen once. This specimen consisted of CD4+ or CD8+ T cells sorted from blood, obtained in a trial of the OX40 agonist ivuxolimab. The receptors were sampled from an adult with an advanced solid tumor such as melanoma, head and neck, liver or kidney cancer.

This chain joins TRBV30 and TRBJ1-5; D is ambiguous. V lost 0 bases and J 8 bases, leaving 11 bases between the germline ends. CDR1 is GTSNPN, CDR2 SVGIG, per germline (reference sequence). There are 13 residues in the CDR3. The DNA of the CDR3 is TGTGCCTGGAGTGTAGCCGGATCCGAGCCCCAGCATTTT. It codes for CAWSVAGSEPQHF.

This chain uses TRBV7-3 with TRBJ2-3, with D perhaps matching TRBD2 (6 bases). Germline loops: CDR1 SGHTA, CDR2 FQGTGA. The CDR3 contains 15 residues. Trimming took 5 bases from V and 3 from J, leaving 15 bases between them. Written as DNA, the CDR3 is TGTGCCAGCAGCCCCGGGAGTGGGAGTACAGATACGCAGTATTTT. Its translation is CASSPGSGSTDTQYF.

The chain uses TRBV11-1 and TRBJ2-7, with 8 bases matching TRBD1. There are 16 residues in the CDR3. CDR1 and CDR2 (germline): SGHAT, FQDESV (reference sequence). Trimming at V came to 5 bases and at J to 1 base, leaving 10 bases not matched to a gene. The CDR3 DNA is TGTGCCAGCAGCCCTGACCTCGGGACAGGATCCTACGAGCAGTACTTC. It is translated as CASSPDLGTGSYEQYF.

This chain's CDR3 is CASSLSGSSGHSPLHF. The CDR3 DNA reads TGTGCCAGCAGTTTATCCGGGAGTTCTGGGCATTCACCCCTCCACTTT. The V and J genes are TRBV27 and TRBJ1-6; no reliable D call. Germline V lookup: CDR1 MNHEY, CDR2 SMNVEV (reference sequence). The CDR3 runs to 16 residues. V lost 0 bases, J lost 8 bases, and 14 bases lay in between.

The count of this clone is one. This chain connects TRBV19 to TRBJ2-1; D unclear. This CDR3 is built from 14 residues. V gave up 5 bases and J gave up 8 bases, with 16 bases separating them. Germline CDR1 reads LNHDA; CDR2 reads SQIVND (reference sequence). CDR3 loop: CASSLRTIPDEQFF. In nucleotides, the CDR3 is TGTGCCAGTAGTCTCAGGACCATACCGGATGAGCAGTTCTTC.

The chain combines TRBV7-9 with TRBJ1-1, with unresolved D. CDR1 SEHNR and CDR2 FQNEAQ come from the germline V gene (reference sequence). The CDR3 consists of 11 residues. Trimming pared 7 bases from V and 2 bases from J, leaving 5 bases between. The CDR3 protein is CASTANTEAFF. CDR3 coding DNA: TGTGCCAGCACAGCAAACACTGAAGCTTTCTTT.

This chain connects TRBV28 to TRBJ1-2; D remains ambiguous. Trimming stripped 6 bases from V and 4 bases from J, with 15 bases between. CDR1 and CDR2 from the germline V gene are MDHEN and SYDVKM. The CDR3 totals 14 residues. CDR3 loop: CASSPPSLGYGYTF. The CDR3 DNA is TGTGCCAGCAGCCCCCCCAGTCTTGGCTATGGCTACACCTTC.

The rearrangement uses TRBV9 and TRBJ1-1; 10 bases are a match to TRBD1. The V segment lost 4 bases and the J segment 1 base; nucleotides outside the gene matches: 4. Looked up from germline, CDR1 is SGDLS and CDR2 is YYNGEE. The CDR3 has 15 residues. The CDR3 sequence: CASSWTGGTNTEAFF. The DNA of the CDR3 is TGTGCCAGCAGCTGGACAGGGGGGACGAACACTGAAGCTTTCTTT.

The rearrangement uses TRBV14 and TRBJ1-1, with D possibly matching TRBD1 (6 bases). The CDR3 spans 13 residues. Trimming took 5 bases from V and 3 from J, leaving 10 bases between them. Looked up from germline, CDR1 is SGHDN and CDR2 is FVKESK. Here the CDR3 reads CASSGSGDTEAFF. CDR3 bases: TGTGCCAGCAGCGGCTCAGGGGACACTGAAGCTTTCTTT.

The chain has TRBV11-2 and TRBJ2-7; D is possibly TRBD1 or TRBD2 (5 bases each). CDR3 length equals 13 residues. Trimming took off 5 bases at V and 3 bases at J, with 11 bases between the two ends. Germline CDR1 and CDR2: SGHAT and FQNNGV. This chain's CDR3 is CASSTGPVYEQYF. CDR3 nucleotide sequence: TGTGCCAGCAGCACGGGGCCAGTCTACGAGCAGTACTTC.

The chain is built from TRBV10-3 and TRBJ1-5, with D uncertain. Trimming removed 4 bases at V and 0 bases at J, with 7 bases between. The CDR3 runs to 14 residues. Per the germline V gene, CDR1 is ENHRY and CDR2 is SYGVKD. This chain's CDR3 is CAISGDYSNQPQHF. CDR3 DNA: TGTGCCATCAGTGGGGATTATAGCAATCAGCCCCAGCATTTT.

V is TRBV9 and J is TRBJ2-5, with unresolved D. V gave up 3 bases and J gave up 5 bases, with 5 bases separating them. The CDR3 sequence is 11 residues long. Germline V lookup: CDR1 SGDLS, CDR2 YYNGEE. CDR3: CASSEGETQYF. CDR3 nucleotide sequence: TGTGCCAGCAGCGAGGGTGAGACCCAGTACTTC.

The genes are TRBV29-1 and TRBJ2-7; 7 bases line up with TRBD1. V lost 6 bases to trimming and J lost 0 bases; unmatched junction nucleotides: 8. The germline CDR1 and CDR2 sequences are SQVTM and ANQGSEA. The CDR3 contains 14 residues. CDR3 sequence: CSVMTTGSSYEQYF. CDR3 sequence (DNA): TGCAGCGTGATGACGACAGGGAGCTCCTACGAGCAGTACTTC.

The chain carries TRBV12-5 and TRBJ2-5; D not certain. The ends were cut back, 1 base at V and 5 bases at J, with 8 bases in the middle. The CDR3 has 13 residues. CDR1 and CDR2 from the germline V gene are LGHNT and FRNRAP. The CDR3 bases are TGTGCTAGTGGTTTGGGGGGTTTTGAGACCCAGTACTTC. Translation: CASGLGGFETQYF.

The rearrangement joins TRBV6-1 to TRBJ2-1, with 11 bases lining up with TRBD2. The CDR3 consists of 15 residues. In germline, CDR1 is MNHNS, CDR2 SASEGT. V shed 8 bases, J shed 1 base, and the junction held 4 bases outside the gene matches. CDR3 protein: CASGGTSGSYNEQFF. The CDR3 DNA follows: TGTGCCAGCGGGGGGACTAGCGGATCCTACAATGAGCAGTTCTTC.

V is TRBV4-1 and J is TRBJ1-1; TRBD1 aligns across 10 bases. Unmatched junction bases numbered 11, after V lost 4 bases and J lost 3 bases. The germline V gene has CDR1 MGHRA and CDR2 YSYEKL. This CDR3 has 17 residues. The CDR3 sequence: CASSLGQGVYPDTEAFF. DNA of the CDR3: TGCGCCAGCAGCCTAGGACAGGGGGTTTACCCGGACACTGAAGCTTTCTTT.

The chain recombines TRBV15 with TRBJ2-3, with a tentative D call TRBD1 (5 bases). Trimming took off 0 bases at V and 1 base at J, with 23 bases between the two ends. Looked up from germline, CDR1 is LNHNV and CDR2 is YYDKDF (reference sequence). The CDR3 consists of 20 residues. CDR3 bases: TGTGCCACCAGCAGAGATACCGCCCCGGCAGGGTGGCAAGGCACAGATACGCAGTATTTT. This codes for CATSRDTAPAGWQGTDTQYF.

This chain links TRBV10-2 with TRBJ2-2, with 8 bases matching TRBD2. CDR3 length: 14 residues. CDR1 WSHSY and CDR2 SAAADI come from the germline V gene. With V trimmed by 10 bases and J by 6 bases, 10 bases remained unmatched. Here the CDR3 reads CATTFSGAPGELFF. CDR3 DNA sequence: TGCGCCACCACGTTTAGCGGGGCGCCCGGGGAGCTGTTTTTT.

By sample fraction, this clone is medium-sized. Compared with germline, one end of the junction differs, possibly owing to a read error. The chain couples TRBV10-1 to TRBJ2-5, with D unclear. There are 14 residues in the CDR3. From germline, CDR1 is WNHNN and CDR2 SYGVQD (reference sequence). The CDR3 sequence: CASSQSWQGETQYF. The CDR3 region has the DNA TGCGCCAGCAGTCAGTCCTGGCAAGGGGAGACCCAGTACTTC.

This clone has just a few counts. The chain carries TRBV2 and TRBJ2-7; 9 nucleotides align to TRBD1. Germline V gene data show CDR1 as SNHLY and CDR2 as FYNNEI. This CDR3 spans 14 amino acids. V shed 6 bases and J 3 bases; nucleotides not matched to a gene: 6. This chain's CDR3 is CASSPGTGHYEQYF. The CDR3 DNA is TGTGCCAGCAGCCCCGGGACAGGGCACTACGAGCAGTACTTC. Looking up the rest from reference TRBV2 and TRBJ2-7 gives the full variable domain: EPEVTQTPSHQVTQMGQEVILRCVPISNHLYFYWYRQILGQKVEFLVSFYNNEISEKSEIFDDQFSVERPDGSNFTLKIRSTKLEDSAMYFCASSPGTGHYEQYFGPGTRLTVT.

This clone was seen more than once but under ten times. This CDR3 reads CASSGGETQYF. CDR3 DNA: TGTGCCAGCAGCGGGGGAGAGACCCAGTACTTC. The J gene is TRBJ2-5, the V gene TRBV11-2, with D perhaps given as TRBD1 or TRBD2 (5 bases each). CDR1 SGHAT and CDR2 FQNNGV come from the germline V gene. CDR3 size: 11 residues. Trimming cost V 5 bases and J 4 bases, with 5 bases left between them.

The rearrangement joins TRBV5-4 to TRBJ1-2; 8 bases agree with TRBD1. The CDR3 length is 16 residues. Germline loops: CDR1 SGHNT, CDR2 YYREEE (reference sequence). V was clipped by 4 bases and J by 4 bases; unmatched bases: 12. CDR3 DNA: TGTGCCAGCAGCCCACGGACAGGGCTCGGAGGCTATGGCTACACCTTC. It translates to CASSPRTGLGGYGYTF.

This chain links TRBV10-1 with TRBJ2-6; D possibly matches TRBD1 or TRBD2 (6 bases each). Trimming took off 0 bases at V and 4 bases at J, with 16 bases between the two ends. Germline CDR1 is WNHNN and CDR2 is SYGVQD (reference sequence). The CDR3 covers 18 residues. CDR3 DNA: TGCGCCAGCAGTGAGTCGACAGAGGGGGGTCTAGGGGCCAACGTCCTGACTTTC. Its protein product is CASSESTEGGLGANVLTF.

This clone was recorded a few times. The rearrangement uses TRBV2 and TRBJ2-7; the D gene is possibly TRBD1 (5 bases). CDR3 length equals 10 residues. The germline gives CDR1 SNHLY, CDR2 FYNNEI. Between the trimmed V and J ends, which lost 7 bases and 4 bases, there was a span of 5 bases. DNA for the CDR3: TGTGCCAGCAACAGGTACGAGCAGTACTTC. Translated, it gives CASNRYEQYF.

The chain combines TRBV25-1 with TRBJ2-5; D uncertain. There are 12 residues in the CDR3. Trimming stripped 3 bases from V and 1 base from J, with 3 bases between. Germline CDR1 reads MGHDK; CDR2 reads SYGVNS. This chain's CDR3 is CASSDGQETQYF. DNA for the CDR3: TGTGCCAGCAGTGATGGCCAAGAGACCCAGTACTTC. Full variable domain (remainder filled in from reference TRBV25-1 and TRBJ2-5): EADIYQTPRYLVIGTGKKITLECSQTMGHDKMYWYQQDPGMELHLIHYSYGVNSTEKGDLSSESTVSRIRTEHFPLTLESARPSHTSQYLCASSDGQETQYFGPGTRLLVL.

CDR3 sequence: CASSYYSRAVDYGYTF. In DNA form, the CDR3 reads TGTGCCAGCAGTTACTACTCCAGGGCTGTGGACTATGGCTACACCTTC. The rearrangement links TRBV6-6 to TRBJ1-2; tentatively, D is TRBD1 (5 bases). Germline CDR1 MNHNY, CDR2 SVGAGI (reference sequence). This CDR3 is built from 16 residues. Trimming pared 1 base from V and 3 bases from J, leaving 15 bases between.

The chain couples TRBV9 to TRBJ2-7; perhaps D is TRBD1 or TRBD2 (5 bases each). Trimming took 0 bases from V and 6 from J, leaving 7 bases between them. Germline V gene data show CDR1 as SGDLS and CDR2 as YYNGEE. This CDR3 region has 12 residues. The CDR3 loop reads CASSVGGSEQYF. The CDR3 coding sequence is TGTGCCAGCAGCGTAGGGGGGAGCGAGCAGTACTTC. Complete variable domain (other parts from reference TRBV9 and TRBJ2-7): DSGVTQTPKHLITATGQRVTLRCSPRSGDLSVYWYQQSLDQGLQFLIQYYNGEERAKGNILERFSAQQFPDLHSELNLSSLELGDSALYFCASSVGGSEQYFGPGTRLTVT.

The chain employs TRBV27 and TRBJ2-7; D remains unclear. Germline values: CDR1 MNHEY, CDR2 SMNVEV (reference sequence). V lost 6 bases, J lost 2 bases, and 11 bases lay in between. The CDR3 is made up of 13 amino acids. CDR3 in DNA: TGTGCCAGCAGGGCGACAAATACCTACGAGCAGTACTTC. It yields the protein CASRATNTYEQYF.

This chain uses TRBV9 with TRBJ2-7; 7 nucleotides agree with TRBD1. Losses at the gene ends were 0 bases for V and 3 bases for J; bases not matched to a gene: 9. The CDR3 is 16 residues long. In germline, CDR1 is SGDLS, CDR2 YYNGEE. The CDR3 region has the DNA TGTGCCAGCAGCGTAGGTGAGGGGGCACTAGTCTACGAGCAGTACTTC. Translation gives CASSVGEGALVYEQYF.

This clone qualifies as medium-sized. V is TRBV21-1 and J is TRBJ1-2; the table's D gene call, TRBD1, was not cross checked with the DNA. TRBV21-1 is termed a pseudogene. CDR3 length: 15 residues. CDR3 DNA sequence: TGTGCCAGCAGCAAAGCACACAGGGTCAACTATGGCTACACCTTC. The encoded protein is CASSKAHRVNYGYTF.